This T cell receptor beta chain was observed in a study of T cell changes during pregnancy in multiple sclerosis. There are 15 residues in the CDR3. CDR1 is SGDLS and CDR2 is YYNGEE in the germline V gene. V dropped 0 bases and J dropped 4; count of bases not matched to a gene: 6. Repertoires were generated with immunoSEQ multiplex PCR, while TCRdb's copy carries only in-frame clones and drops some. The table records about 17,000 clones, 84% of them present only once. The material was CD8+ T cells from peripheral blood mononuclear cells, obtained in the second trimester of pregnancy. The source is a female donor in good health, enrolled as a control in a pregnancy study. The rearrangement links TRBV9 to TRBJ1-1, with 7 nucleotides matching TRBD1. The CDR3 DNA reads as TGTGCCAGCAGCGTAGGAGGGGGCGCGGGCACTGAAGCTTTCTTT. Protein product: CASSVGGGAGTEAFF.